Listed below are T cell receptor beta chains from one sample, sequenced in a study of human T cells and chemical hapten exposure. A single record per CDR3 protein comes from TCRdb applying MiXCR to the RACE reads. The sample includes approximately 400,000 distinct CDR3 sequences, 5.1% of them seen just once. Specimen: whole blood, collected in connection with sensitization to the hapten diphenylcyclopropenone (DPC). The receptors were gathered from a woman in her fifties or sixties with alopecia areata. Some clones in this sample may be carry-over from other donors' samples. Each CDR3 is given with its conserved first and last residue. A D gene is named only where the DNA matches it firmly. Size tells how often a clone was seen (once, few, many) or the class of an expanded clone, and some rows leave it out.

TRBV27	many	TRBJ2-1	TRBD2	TGTGCCAGCTCACTTCGCGGGAGCTTGAATGAGCAGTTCTTC	CASSLRGSLNEQFF
TRBV4-1	.	TRBJ1-6	.	TGCGCCAGCAGCCGTTTGGGGGCCGGGGATAATTCACCCCTCCACTTT	CASSRLGAGDNSPLHF
TRBV7-2	many	TRBJ2-3	.	TGTGCCAGCAGCCATTTAGGGACCACTGGGAGGGATACGCAGTATTTT	CASSHLGTTGRDTQYF
TRBV12-5	many	TRBJ2-1	.	TGTGCTAGTGGTTCGGGGGCACTTAGCTCCCCGGAATACAATGAGCAGTTCTTC	CASGSGALSSPEYNEQFF
TRBV20-1	.	TRBJ1-6	TRBD1	TGCAGTGCTAGAGGCAGGGGGCGTTTAAATTCACCCCTCCACTTT	CSARGRGRLNSPLHF
TRBV3-1	many	TRBJ1-2	.	TGTGCCAGCAGCCAAGGACAGAGTAACTATGGCTACACCTTC	CASSQGQSNYGYTF
TRBV6-2/TRBV6-3	once	TRBJ1-5	TRBD1	TGTGCCAGCAGTTACTGGACAGGGGTTGGCAATCAGCCCCAGCATTTT	CASSYWTGVGNQPQHF
TRBV12-3/TRBV12-4	many	TRBJ1-1	.	TGTGCCAGCAGTCGACAGAGCACTGAAGCTTTCTTT	CASSRQSTEAFF
TRBV28	many	TRBJ2-7	.	TGTGCCAGCAGTGGCGCGTGGATCTCCTACGAGCAGTACTTC	CASSGAWISYEQYF
TRBV20-1	.	TRBJ1-6	.	TGCAGTGCTAGGGTCGGGGGGTTGCCACCCCTCCACTTT	CSARVGGLPPLHF
TRBV12-3/TRBV12-4	.	TRBJ2-4	TRBD1	TGTGCCAGCAGCCCGCCCAGGGGGCTTACCCTATCCAAAAACATTCAGTACTTC	CASSPPRGLTLSKNIQYF
TRBV20-1	many	TRBJ1-5	.	TGCAGTGCTCATGGGGGGCTAAATCAGCCCCAGCATTTT	CSAHGGLNQPQHF
TRBV7-8	.	TRBJ2-1	.	TGTGCCAGCACCAGGAGCGGCCCCAATGAGCAGTTCTTC	CASTRSGPNEQFF
TRBV4-1	many	TRBJ2-2	TRBD1	TGCGCCAGCAGCCTTATGACAGGGTCGAGGACCGGGGAGCTGTTTTTT	CASSLMTGSRTGELFF
TRBV2	.	TRBJ1-1	.	TGTGCCAGCAGCGCAACGTGGGGGGCTGACACTGAAGCTTTCTTT	CASSATWGADTEAFF
TRBV6-2/TRBV6-3	few	TRBJ2-3	.	TGTGCCAGCAGTTACTCGATAAGGGACGACCATAGCACAGATACGCAGTATTTT	CASSYSIRDDHSTDTQYF
TRBV13	few	TRBJ2-1	TRBD2	TGTGCCAGCAGCTCCCTATCCCTAGCGGGGGGGCGGAATGAGCAGTTCTTC	CASSSLSLAGGRNEQFF
TRBV7-6	many	TRBJ1-1	.	TGTGCCAGCAGCTTCGGAGAGAACACTGAAGCTTTCTTT	CASSFGENTEAFF
TRBV6-2/TRBV6-3	many	TRBJ2-7	TRBD2	TGTGCCAGCAGTTACCTCCCGGGACTAGCGGGAGTCTACGAGCAGTACTTC	CASSYLPGLAGVYEQYF
TRBV11-2	few	TRBJ2-1	TRBD1	TGTGCCAGCAGCCCCCTCGGCAGGGGGAATGAGCAGTTCTTC	CASSPLGRGNEQFF
TRBV12-3/TRBV12-4	many	TRBJ2-3	.	TGTGCCAGCAGTTTTAGGGTATCCACAGATACGCAGTATTTT	CASSFRVSTDTQYF
TRBV29-1	few	TRBJ2-6	.	TGCAGCGACCTATACAGGTCGGCTGGGGCCAACGTCCTGACTTTC	CSDLYRSAGANVLTF
TRBV2	.	TRBJ1-6	TRBD1	TGTGCCAGCAGGGTGGACAGGGCGAATTCACCCCTCCACTTT	CASRVDRANSPLHF
TRBV3-1	few	TRBJ2-1	TRBD2	TGTGCCAGCAGCCAAGTAGCGGGAGGGACAAATGAGCAGTTCTTC	CASSQVAGGTNEQFF
TRBV20-1	few	TRBJ2-2	.	TGCAGTGCTAGACGGGCTAGACTAGTAACGGACACCGGGGAGCTGTTTTTT	CSARRARLVTDTGELFF
TRBV29-1	many	TRBJ2-1	.	TGCAGCGTTGAGGGGGCAGGTTCAACCAATGAGCAGTTCTTC	CSVEGAGSTNEQFF
TRBV4-2	.	TRBJ2-5	.	TGTGTCAGCAGCCAAGATCAGGAGACCCAGTACTTC	CVSSQDQETQYF
TRBV28	few	TRBJ2-7	.	TGTGCCAGCAGCCCCGGGGGGCAGGGGGGAGACGAGCAGTACTTC	CASSPGGQGGDEQYF
TRBV29-1	many	TRBJ2-2	.	TGCAGCGTCCCCTTGAACACCGGGGAGCTGTTTTTT	CSVPLNTGELFF
TRBV11-2	.	TRBJ1-3	.	TGTGCCAGCAGCCCACTCCAGGGACGAAACACCATATATTTT	CASSPLQGRNTIYF
TRBV27	.	TRBJ2-1	.	TGTGCCAGCAACCCACAGTGGGCGGTTTACAATGAGCAGTTCTTC	CASNPQWAVYNEQFF
TRBV7-2	many	TRBJ2-2	.	TGTGCCAGCAGCTCGGCGGGAGGGGAGCTGTTTTTT	CASSSAGGELFF
TRBV12-3/TRBV12-4	many	TRBJ1-1	.	TGTGCCAGCAGTTTAAGGCTGCTGAACACTGAAGCTTTCTTT	CASSLRLLNTEAFF
TRBV7-2	.	TRBJ1-6	.	TGTGCCAGCAGCTCCCCTCTTCGATGGAATTCACCCCTCCACTTT	CASSSPLRWNSPLHF
TRBV2	many	TRBJ2-1	TRBD1	TGTGCCAGCAGGGGGACAGGGGAAAATGAGCAGTTCTTC	CASRGTGENEQFF
TRBV29-1	few	TRBJ2-1	TRBD2	TGCAGCGTTGAGGTCCCTAGCGGGGGCCCCAGCTCCTACAATGAGCAGTTCTTC	CSVEVPSGGPSSYNEQFF
TRBV24-1	many	TRBJ1-3	.	TGTGCCACCAGTGATCCGACACCAGTCTCTGGAAACACCATATATTTT	CATSDPTPVSGNTIYF
TRBV18	.	TRBJ2-3	.	TGTGCCAGCTCACCAGACAGGCTCCTTAGCACAGATACGCAGTATTTT	CASSPDRLLSTDTQYF
TRBV7-9	many	TRBJ2-1	TRBD2	TGTGCCAGCAGCCCCGGGACTAGCGGAGGGGACTACAATGAGCAGTTCTTC	CASSPGTSGGDYNEQFF
TRBV7-2	few	TRBJ1-5	TRBD1	TGTGCCAGCAGCTCTTCCTTAACAGGGGGCGCGGGCAATCAGCCCCAGCATTTT	CASSSSLTGGAGNQPQHF
TRBV7-2	.	TRBJ2-5	TRBD1	TGTGCCAGCAGCTGGGGGACAGTCACTGGGTACTTC	CASSWGTVTGYF
TRBV10-3	few	TRBJ2-7	.	TGTGCCATCAGTGAAGCCAGGGCGAACGAGCAGTACTTC	CAISEARANEQYF
TRBV10-2	many	TRBJ2-7	.	TGCGCCAGCAGTGAGAGAGGGGCAAGCTACGAGCAGTACTTC	CASSERGASYEQYF
TRBV6-5	.	TRBJ1-1	.	TGTGCCAGCAGTTACTCGGCCAGTGAAGCTTTCTTT	CASSYSASEAFF
TRBV28	.	TRBJ2-1	TRBD2	TGTGCCAGCAGTACGGGGACTAGCGGGACGGACAATGAGCAGTTCTTC	CASSTGTSGTDNEQFF
TRBV7-2	many	TRBJ2-6	TRBD1	TGTGCCAGCAGCCCTAGCTATTCCCAGGGGGAACTGACTTTC	CASSPSYSQGELTF
TRBV4-1	.	TRBJ1-1	TRBD1	TGCGCCAGACAGGGGCTAGCTTTCTTT	CARQGLAFF
TRBV30	many	TRBJ2-1	.	TGTGCCTGGAGTGTTGGGGGGCACTACTACAATGAGCAGTTCTTC	CAWSVGGHYYNEQFF
TRBV7-9	many	TRBJ2-7	.	TGTGCCAGCAGCGATATCCCGTTGAACTACGAGCAGTACTTC	CASSDIPLNYEQYF
TRBV10-3	few	TRBJ1-5	.	TGTGCCATCAGCGGCGAGGATCAGCCCCAGCATTTT	CAISGEDQPQHF
TRBV7-9	.	TRBJ1-1	.	TGTGCCAGCAGCTTAGCTATCGGAGAAACTGAAGCTTTCTTT	CASSLAIGETEAFF
TRBV10-3	many	TRBJ2-3	.	TGTGCCATCAGCCCGACCGCCGACCACGAGTATTTT	CAISPTADHEYF